The next 21 T cell receptor beta chains were all read from a single sample in a study of blood T cell repertoires in COVID-19. Only in-frame clones appear in the TCRdb table, and some are missing; sequencing was by immunoSEQ multiplex PCR. The profile shows some 200,000 clones, roughly nine tenths of them singletons. Input material: PBMCs or T cells enriched from blood (not recorded which). The receptors derive from a woman aged 18 to 35 in a cohort exposed to, infected with or recovered from COVID-19 (not recorded which).

This sequence joins TRBV11-3 and TRBJ1-6, with 8 bases matching TRBD1. The CDR3 is made up of 15 amino acids. V lost 1 base and J lost 7; bases outside the gene matches: 3. CDR1 and CDR2 (germline): SGHNT, YENEEA. The CDR3 sequence is CASSLAQGVNSPLHF. CDR3 DNA: TGTGCCAGCAGCTTAGCACAGGGGGTAAATTCACCCCTCCACTTT. The full variable domain, with the rest looked up from reference TRBV11-3 and TRBJ1-6, is EAGVVQSPRYKIIEKKQPVAFWCNPISGHNTLYWYLQNLGQGPELLIRYENEEAVDDSQLPKDRFSAERLKGVDSTLKIQPAELGDSAVYLCASSLAQGVNSPLHFGNGTRLTVT.

The chain carries TRBV7-2 and TRBJ2-1, with a weak D call TRBD2 (6 bases). Germline V gene lookup returns CDR1 SGHTA and CDR2 FQGNSA. This CDR3 spans 15 amino acids. Trimming took 2 bases from V and 5 from J, leaving 13 bases between them. CDR3 residues: CASSLKRRGHNEQFF. In DNA form, the CDR3 reads TGTGCCAGCAGCTTAAAGAGGCGGGGACACAATGAGCAGTTCTTC.

The chain recombines TRBV28 with TRBJ1-1; TRBD1 agrees at 7 bases. The CDR3 extends over 14 amino acids. Germline V lookup: CDR1 MDHEN, CDR2 SYDVKM. With V trimmed by 4 bases and J by 3 bases, 5 bases remained unmatched. The CDR3 nucleotides read TGTGCCAGCAGTTCCCCGGGACAGTACACTGAAGCTTTCTTT. This sequence encodes CASSSPGQYTEAFF.

The CDR3 here is CASYSNRHRVNTEAFF. The CDR3 region has the DNA TGTGCCAGCTACAGCAATCGGCACAGGGTGAACACTGAAGCTTTCTTT. J is TRBJ1-1 and V is TRBV21-1; TRBD1 reflects the table's D call only, with no check against the DNA. TRBV21-1 is listed as a pseudogene. This CDR3 contains 16 residues.

V usage is TRBV2 and J usage is TRBJ1-2, with 9 positions matching TRBD1. V gave up 6 bases and J gave up 8 bases; unmatched junction bases: 7. The CDR3 spans 13 residues. Germline CDR1 reads SNHLY; CDR2 reads FYNNEI. The CDR3 sequence is CASRGTGINGYTF. CDR3 in DNA: TGTGCCAGCAGGGGGACAGGGATCAACGGCTACACCTTC.

The chain has TRBV27 and TRBJ1-4, with TRBD1 as a possible D gene (5 bases). V was shortened by 3 bases and J by 6 bases, with 11 bases between the two germline ends. The germline CDR1 and CDR2 sequences are MNHEY and SMNVEV (reference sequence). The CDR3 spans 14 residues. The CDR3 loop reads CASSFGGDYEKLFF. The CDR3 DNA follows: TGTGCCAGCAGTTTTGGAGGGGACTATGAAAAACTGTTTTTT.

The CDR3 region has the DNA TGTGCCAGTAGGAGCTCACAGGGAAGGTACACTGAAGCTTTCTTT. Translated: CASRSSQGRYTEAFF. The rearrangement links TRBV19 to TRBJ1-1; D is possibly TRBD1 (6 bases). CDR3 size: 15 residues. CDR1 is LNHDA, CDR2 SQIVND, per germline (reference sequence). The germline V and J ends were trimmed by 6 bases and 3 bases, with 17 bases remaining between them.

The chain recombines TRBV15 with TRBJ2-3; D is perhaps TRBD2 (6 bases). Per the germline V gene, CDR1 is LNHNV and CDR2 is YYDKDF (reference sequence). V shed 1 base and J shed 5 bases, with 7 bases lying between them. The CDR3 loop spans 13 amino acids. The CDR3 spells CATSRGSGDTQYF. DNA for the CDR3: TGTGCCACCAGCAGAGGTAGCGGAGATACGCAGTATTTT.

J is TRBJ2-3 and V is TRBV5-1; D is possibly TRBD2 (5 bases). Germline V gene lookup returns CDR1 SGHRS and CDR2 YFSETQ. V was cut by 2 bases and J by 4 bases, with 8 bases left in between. The CDR3 length is 13 residues. CDR3 amino acids: CASSLEGADTQYF. The CDR3 DNA is TGCGCCAGCAGCTTAGAGGGCGCAGATACGCAGTATTTT.

This clone has only one observation. The DNA is omitted, as the CDR3 cannot be located on it reliably, and the CDR3 follows TCRdb's listing. The rearrangement joins TRBV28 to TRBJ1-6. Germline V CDR1 and CDR2: MDHEN, SYDVKM. The CDR3 contains 12 residues when both ends are counted. This CDR3 reads CASSSSGSPLHF.

Only one count was recorded for this clone. The chain couples TRBV28 to TRBJ1-1; 8 bases line up with TRBD1. V lost 2 bases, J lost 1 base, and 9 bases stayed unmatched. The CDR3 contains 17 residues. Germline V gene sequence: CDR1 MDHEN, CDR2 SYDVKM. The CDR3 loop reads CASSLGTGAISNTEAFF. Written as DNA, the CDR3 is TGTGCCAGCAGTTTAGGGACAGGTGCCATCTCGAACACTGAAGCTTTCTTT.

The chain has TRBV15 and TRBJ2-2; D uncertain. Trimming removed 6 bases from V and 5 bases from J, with 16 bases in between. The CDR3 consists of 15 residues. From germline, CDR1 is LNHNV and CDR2 YYDKDF (reference sequence). The CDR3 DNA follows: TGTGCCACCAGTTCGCGGCCGAAGCCAACCGGGGAGCTGTTTTTT. Translation gives CATSSRPKPTGELFF.

This clone was counted between two and nine times. The genes are TRBV29-1 and TRBJ2-2; D is possibly TRBD1 (7 bases). Germline V gives CDR1 SQVTM, CDR2 ANQGSEA. The CDR3 runs to 15 residues. Trimming pared 3 bases from V and 6 bases from J, leaving 17 bases between. The CDR3 DNA reads as TGCAGCGTTGAGGCAGGGGGAGGAGTGGCCGGGGAGCTGTTTTTT. Encoded protein: CSVEAGGGVAGELFF.

The chain joins TRBV5-6 to TRBJ1-5; perhaps TRBD1 as D (6 bases). V was pared by 1 base and J by 0 bases, with 11 bases between. Germline V gene sequence: CDR1 SGHDT, CDR2 YYEEEE. The CDR3 extends over 16 amino acids. CDR3 protein: CASSLQGSDSNQPQHF. The CDR3 DNA sequence: TGTGCCAGCAGCTTGCAGGGGAGTGATAGCAATCAGCCCCAGCATTTT.

This chain connects TRBV19 to TRBJ2-2; 7 nucleotides match TRBD1. CDR3 length equals 15 residues. Germline V gene lookup returns CDR1 LNHDA and CDR2 SQIVND (reference sequence). V shed 3 bases, J shed 2 bases, and the junction held 3 bases outside the gene matches. CDR3 coding DNA: TGTGCCAGTAGTATGGACAGGTTTAACACCGGGGAGCTGTTTTTT. It yields the protein CASSMDRFNTGELFF.

The chain carries TRBV5-6 and TRBJ2-3; 13 bases line up with TRBD2. The trim removed 7 bases at V and 0 bases at J, leaving 5 bases unmatched. CDR1 is SGHDT, CDR2 YYEEEE, per germline. The CDR3 sequence is 16 residues long. The CDR3 DNA is TGTGCCAGCCGTCGACTAGCGGGGGGTAGCACAGATACGCAGTATTTT. Its protein product is CASRRLAGGSTDTQYF.

The V and J genes are TRBV5-1 and TRBJ2-7; D not resolved. CDR1 and CDR2 (germline): SGHRS, YFSETQ. V was trimmed by 1 base and J by 3 bases, leaving 11 bases between them. The CDR3 runs 14 residues. The CDR3 DNA reads as TGCGCCAGCAGCTTGTTGGGTGGCGGCTACGAGCAGTACTTC. As protein: CASSLLGGGYEQYF.

J is TRBJ1-6 and V is TRBV7-8; D is unresolved. Per the germline V gene, CDR1 is SGHVS and CDR2 is FQNEAQ. V shed 2 bases and J shed 10 bases, with 15 bases lying between them. The CDR3 is 15 residues long. The CDR3 DNA follows: TGTGCCAGCAGCTTATCGGTCCAAGAGGGCTCACCCCTCCACTTT. Amino acids: CASSLSVQEGSPLHF.

This clone was picked up one time. The chain recombines TRBV13 with TRBJ1-2; D gene uncertain. The CDR3 has 13 residues. Trimming removed 0 bases from V and 5 bases from J, with 7 bases in between. Germline CDR1 PRHDT, CDR2 FYEKMQ (reference sequence). DNA of the CDR3: TGTGCCAGCAGCTTAGGGGCGGATTATGGCTACACCTTC. Its translation: CASSLGADYGYTF. The variable domain in full, completed from reference TRBV13 and TRBJ1-2, reads AAGVIQSPRHLIKEKRETATLKCYPIPRHDTVYWYQQGPGQDPQFLISFYEKMQSDKGSIPDRFSAQQFSDYHSELNMSSLELGDSALYFCASSLGADYGYTFGSGTRLTVV.

A few counts support this clone. This rearrangement joins TRBV2 to TRBJ2-2, with TRBD1 as a possible D gene (5 bases). Trimming cost V 10 bases and J 7 bases, with 19 bases left between them. The CDR3 is 14 residues long. Germline V CDR1 and CDR2: SNHLY, FYNNEI. CDR3: CATGTSLRGGELFF. The CDR3 DNA sequence: TGTGCCACCGGTACATCTCTTAGGGGCGGGGAGCTGTTTTTT. Together with reference TRBV2 and TRBJ2-2, the CDR3 gives the full variable domain: EPEVTQTPSHQVTQMGQEVILRCVPISNHLYFYWYRQILGQKVEFLVSFYNNEISEKSEIFDDQFSVERPDGSNFTLKIRSTKLEDSAMYFCATGTSLRGGELFFGEGSRLTVL.

This rearrangement joins TRBV5-8 to TRBJ1-4, with D hard to call. The CDR3 totals 16 residues. Germline V gene data show CDR1 as SGHTS and CDR2 as YDEGEE. V shed 4 bases and J shed 5 bases, with 18 bases lying between them. The CDR3 here is CASSRGQHGGNEKLFF. As DNA, the CDR3 is TGTGCCAGCAGCCGCGGCCAGCACGGAGGCAATGAAAAACTGTTTTTT.